The 32 T cell receptor beta chains below come from one sample, sequenced in a study of blood T cell repertoires in COVID-19. This table comes from immunoSEQ multiplex PCR, and its TCRdb copy is limited to in-frame clones, with some not included. Among approximately 50,000 clones listed, about nine tenths were seen once. The specimen was peripheral blood. These receptors were taken from a man in his fifties or sixties with active COVID-19.

The J gene is TRBJ1-2, the V gene TRBV5-1, with TRBD1 matching 11 bases. The V segment lost 4 bases and the J segment 4 bases; nucleotides outside the gene matches: 6. CDR3 length: 15 amino acids. CDR1 and CDR2 (germline): SGHRS, YFSETQ. CDR3 sequence: CASSNRDRGVYGYTF. CDR3 nucleotide sequence: TGCGCCAGCAGCAACCGGGACAGGGGGGTCTATGGCTACACCTTC.

The chain uses TRBV30 and TRBJ2-5, with D perhaps TRBD2 (5 bases). The germline gives CDR1 GTSNPN, CDR2 SVGIG (reference sequence). Trimming shortened V by 0 bases and J by 6 bases, and 8 bases separated the two germline ends. This CDR3 has 12 amino acids. In nucleotides, the CDR3 is TGTGCCTGGAGTGTGGAGGCTAAGACCCAGTACTTC. Translation gives CAWSVEAKTQYF.

This clone was seen once. The chain uses TRBV3-1 (or the pseudogene TRBV3-2) and TRBJ1-2; D might be TRBD1 (5 bases). The CDR3 has 14 amino acids. Trimming shortened V by 1 base and J by 4 bases, and 10 bases separated the two germline ends. Germline V CDR1 and CDR2: LGHDT, YNNKEL (reference sequence). CDR3: CASSQGGGSYGYTF. CDR3 coding DNA: TGTGCCAGCAGCCAAGGGGGCGGGAGCTATGGCTACACCTTC.

The rearrangement links TRBV6-4 to TRBJ2-1; 8 bases are shared with TRBD2. The V and J ends lost 6 bases and 11 bases, in that order; junction bases with no gene match: 21. This CDR3 comprises 17 residues. CDR1 is MRHNA and CDR2 is SNTAGT in the germline V gene. The CDR3 bases are TGTGCCAGCAGCGATTACGGGGGGGGCCATGGGAATAATCAGCAGTTCTTC. It translates to CASSDYGGGHGNNQQFF.

J is TRBJ1-1 and V is TRBV6-2 or TRBV6-3, with TRBD1 matching over 8 bases. CDR3 length equals 14 residues. V lost 5 bases and J lost 2; bases outside the gene matches: 4. Germline assignment: CDR1 MNHEY and CDR2 SVGEGT. This CDR3 reads CASSKTGANTEAFF. The CDR3 DNA reads as TGTGCCAGCAGTAAGACAGGGGCAAACACTGAAGCTTTCTTT.

The chain recombines TRBV5-1 with TRBJ1-1; 8 bases map to TRBD1. Germline assignment: CDR1 SGHRS and CDR2 YFSETQ. The CDR3 extends over 15 amino acids. The J segment lost 3 bases and the V segment lost 4 bases, leaving 8 bases of the junction unmatched. This CDR3 reads CASSRGGQGDTEAFF. DNA for the CDR3: TGCGCCAGCAGCCGAGGAGGACAGGGAGACACTGAAGCTTTCTTT.

The count of this clone is one. This sequence joins TRBV7-2 and TRBJ1-1; the D gene is possibly TRBD1 (6 bases). The CDR3 runs 13 residues. V lost 6 bases to trimming and J lost 4 bases, with 12 bases between them. CDR1 and CDR2 (germline): SGHTA, FQGNSA. Here the CDR3 reads CASSITGFTEAFF. Here the CDR3 DNA reads TGTGCCAGCAGTATTACAGGGTTCACTGAAGCTTTCTTT.

The chain has TRBV19 and TRBJ1-1; TRBD1 aligns across 7 bases. The V gene end was trimmed by 4 bases and the J gene end by 6 bases; junction bases not matched to a gene: 8. CDR3 size: 14 residues. CDR1 is LNHDA and CDR2 is SQIVND in the germline V gene (reference sequence). The CDR3 reads CASSNPTGSAEAFF. The DNA of the CDR3 is TGTGCCAGTAGTAATCCGACAGGGTCGGCTGAAGCTTTCTTT.

The rearrangement uses TRBV5-1 and TRBJ2-3, with TRBD2 as a possible D gene (5 bases). Trimming cost V 0 bases and J 4 bases, with 9 bases left between them. The CDR3 contains 14 residues. Per the germline V gene, CDR1 is SGHRS and CDR2 is YFSETQ. The DNA of the CDR3 is TGCGCCAGCAGCTTGGATACAGCGGCAGATACGCAGTATTTT. Amino acids: CASSLDTAADTQYF.

This clone appeared once. The CDR3 reads CSVETGPSNIQYF. The CDR3 DNA reads TGCAGCGTTGAAACAGGGCCCTCAAATATTCAGTACTTC. The chain uses TRBV29-1 and TRBJ2-4; possible D gene TRBD1, 6 bases. The ends were cut back, 2 bases at V and 10 bases at J, with 15 bases in the middle. Germline CDR1 reads SQVTM; CDR2 reads ANQGSEA. This CDR3 region has 13 residues.

This clone was found once. V gene TRBV5-1 combines with J gene TRBJ2-3, with no clear D. CDR1 and CDR2 from the germline V gene are SGHRS and YFSETQ. The CDR3 runs to 14 residues. The germline V and J ends were trimmed by 0 bases and 2 bases, with 7 bases remaining between them. CDR3 sequence reads: CASSLAQLTDTQYF. The CDR3 nucleotides are TGCGCCAGCAGCTTGGCACAGCTCACAGATACGCAGTATTTT.

The chain joins TRBV10-1 to TRBJ2-1; 10 bases line up with TRBD2. The V and J ends lost 10 bases and 7 bases, in that order; junction bases with no gene match: 7. Germline V gene lookup returns CDR1 WNHNN and CDR2 SYGVQD (reference sequence). CDR3 size: 13 residues. CDR3 amino acids: CAKLAGAQNEQFF. The CDR3 DNA reads as TGCGCCAAGCTAGCGGGGGCCCAGAATGAGCAGTTCTTC.

This chain connects TRBV6-2 or TRBV6-3 to TRBJ2-1; TRBD2 aligns across 14 bases. CDR3 length: 19 amino acids. J lost 8 bases, V lost 5 bases, and 17 bases had no gene match. Germline V CDR1 and CDR2: MNHEY, SVGEGT. DNA of the CDR3: TGTGCCAGCAGTAGTCCGGGGACTAGCGGGGGAAAAATGGGAGATGAGCAGTTCTTC. It encodes CASSSPGTSGGKMGDEQFF.

V and J are TRBV5-1 and TRBJ2-3, with TRBD1 matching over 8 bases. The V gene end was trimmed by 2 bases and the J gene end by 7 bases; junction bases not matched to a gene: 6. The CDR3 runs to 14 residues. Germline V lookup: CDR1 SGHRS, CDR2 YFSETQ. The CDR3: CASSFGRGLYTQYF. DNA of the CDR3: TGCGCCAGCAGCTTCGGCAGGGGGCTGTATACGCAGTATTTT.

The rearrangement joins TRBV6-4 to TRBJ1-1, with D perhaps matching TRBD1 (6 bases). V was cut by 6 bases and J by 2 bases, with 10 bases left in between. Germline lookup yields CDR1 MRHNA and CDR2 SNTAGT. The CDR3 loop spans 13 amino acids. As DNA, the CDR3 is TGTGCCAGCAGCACGACAGGAAACACTGAAGCTTTCTTT. Its protein is CASSTTGNTEAFF.

This chain connects TRBV6-5 to TRBJ1-2; D is perhaps TRBD1 (5 bases). Between the trimmed V and J ends, which lost 0 bases and 2 bases, there was a span of 10 bases. CDR3 length: 15 amino acids. From germline, CDR1 is MNHEY and CDR2 SVGAGI. CDR3 sequence reads: CASSYSGAGNYGYTF. The CDR3 DNA reads TGTGCCAGCAGTTACTCAGGGGCAGGGAACTATGGCTACACCTTC.

This clone came up a few times. The chain recombines TRBV12-5 with TRBJ1-2, with D possibly matching TRBD1 (5 bases). Germline V lookup: CDR1 LGHNT, CDR2 FRNRAP. The CDR3 consists of 15 residues. V was pared by 5 bases and J by 8 bases, with 21 bases between. CDR3 coding DNA: TGTGCTAGTGGTATCACTTACGCGGGGCTGAAAGGCTACACCTTC. This translates into CASGITYAGLKGYTF.

The chain is built from TRBV6-5 and TRBJ2-3, with D tentatively TRBD2 (5 bases). The V gene lost 6 bases and the J gene lost 3 bases, with 13 bases spanning the gap. CDR1 MNHEY and CDR2 SVGAGI come from the germline V gene. The CDR3 loop spans 14 amino acids. CDR3 residues: CASRTTGGTDTQYF. For the CDR3, the DNA is TGTGCCAGCAGGACTACTGGAGGTACAGATACGCAGTATTTT.

The gene calls are TRBV6-2 or TRBV6-3 and TRBJ1-6; tentatively, D is TRBD1 (6 bases). The V end lost 6 bases, the J end lost 5 bases, and 8 bases lay between the germline ends. Germline V gene lookup returns CDR1 MNHEY and CDR2 SVGEGT. This CDR3 has 13 residues. The CDR3 DNA reads as TGTGCCAGCAGCGACAGGAATAATTCACCCCTCCACTTT. Translating gives CASSDRNNSPLHF.

This chain uses TRBV7-2 with TRBJ2-5; D remains unclear. Germline assignment: CDR1 SGHTA and CDR2 FQGNSA. The CDR3 has 13 amino acids. V shed 2 bases and J shed 5 bases, with 9 bases lying between them. The CDR3 bases are TGTGCCAGCAGCTTATCGGTGTCGGAGACCCAGTACTTC. It is translated as CASSLSVSETQYF.

The chain carries TRBV6-2 or TRBV6-3 and TRBJ1-1; 11 nucleotides match TRBD1. The CDR3 spans 14 residues. The V segment lost 5 bases and the J segment 5 bases; nucleotides outside the gene matches: 4. Germline V lookup: CDR1 MNHEY, CDR2 SVGEGT. The CDR3 loop is CASSTRDRGTEAFF. CDR3 DNA sequence: TGTGCCAGCAGTACCCGGGACAGGGGGACTGAAGCTTTCTTT.

The chain carries TRBV15 and TRBJ1-4; the D gene is possibly TRBD1 (5 bases). Germline V lookup: CDR1 LNHNV, CDR2 YYDKDF (reference sequence). The CDR3 covers 19 residues. V was shortened by 0 bases and J by 0 bases, with 17 bases between the two germline ends. The CDR3 loop is CATSRESLAGTATNEKLFF. CDR3 nucleotides: TGTGCCACCAGCAGAGAGAGTCTTGCAGGGACTGCAACTAATGAAAAACTGTTTTTT.

The chain employs TRBV18 and TRBJ1-5; a weak D match, TRBD1 (5 bases). Trimming stripped 6 bases from V and 14 bases from J, with 20 bases between. Germline-derived CDR1 and CDR2 are KGHSH and LQKENI. The length of the CDR3 is 13 residues. The CDR3 region has the DNA TGTGCCAGCTCCCGCTACAGGTTTCCCCCGGAGCATTTT. This translates into CASSRYRFPPEHF.

This clone was seen a few times. The CDR3 nucleotides are TGTGCCACCAGCAGAGGGCGGGGGCTGGTAAACATTCAGTACTTC. It is translated as CATSRGRGLVNIQYF. The V call is TRBV15, the J call TRBJ2-4, with a possible D match to TRBD2 (7 bases). Trimming cost V 1 base and J 6 bases, with 13 bases left between them. The CDR3 loop spans 15 amino acids. The germline V gene has CDR1 LNHNV and CDR2 YYDKDF (reference sequence). Together with reference TRBV15 and TRBJ2-4, the CDR3 gives the full variable domain: DAMVIQNPRYQVTQFGKPVTLSCSQTLNHNVMYWYQQKSSQAPKLLFHYYDKDFNNEADTPDNFQSRRPNTSFCFLDIRSPGLGDTAMYLCATSRGRGLVNIQYFGAGTRLSVL.

The genes are TRBV7-9 and TRBJ1-1; no clear D. This CDR3 is 11 amino acids long. With 1 base removed from V and 11 bases from J, the gap between germline ends came to 8 bases. The V gene's germline CDR1 is SEHNR and CDR2 FQNEAQ (reference sequence). The CDR3 loop reads CASSLDGVAFF. The CDR3 DNA is TGTGCCAGCAGCTTAGACGGGGTCGCTTTCTTT. The whole variable domain, filled in from reference TRBV7-9 and TRBJ1-1, reads DTGVSQNPRHKITKRGQNVTFRCDPISEHNRLYWYRQTLGQGPEFLTYFQNEAQLEKSRLLSDRFSAERPKGSFSTLEIQRTEQGDSAMYLCASSLDGVAFFGQGTRLTVV.

The chain links TRBV6-2 or TRBV6-3 to TRBJ1-4; 7 bases line up with TRBD1. This CDR3 has 16 residues. Germline V gene sequence: CDR1 MNHEY, CDR2 SVGEGT. V dropped 6 bases and J dropped 5; count of bases not matched to a gene: 12. DNA for the CDR3: TGTGCCAGCAGCTATACATCCGGGACAGTGAATGAAAAACTGTTTTTT. The encoded protein is CASSYTSGTVNEKLFF.

The J gene is TRBJ1-1, the V gene TRBV12-3 or TRBV12-4; D is undetermined. This CDR3 has 13 residues. Trimming took 2 bases from V and 0 from J, leaving 4 bases between them. CDR3 amino acids: CASSLQMNTEAFF. CDR3 coding DNA: TGTGCCAGCAGTTTACAGATGAACACTGAAGCTTTCTTT.

The rearrangement joins TRBV7-6 to TRBJ2-1; D call uncertain. Trimming took off 1 base at V and 4 bases at J, with 5 bases between the two ends. The V gene's germline CDR1 is SGHVS and CDR2 FNYEAQ. The CDR3 loop spans 13 amino acids. The CDR3 region has the DNA TGTGCCAGCAGCTTAGACGGGTACAATGAGCAGTTCTTC. Encoded protein: CASSLDGYNEQFF.

The chain has TRBV13 and TRBJ2-1; a weak D match, TRBD2 (6 bases). This CDR3 has 15 residues. Trimming cost V 5 bases and J 6 bases, with 17 bases left between them. The V gene's germline CDR1 is PRHDT and CDR2 FYEKMQ (reference sequence). CDR3: CASSQRDFPVNEQFF. CDR3 nucleotide sequence: TGTGCCAGCAGCCAACGGGACTTCCCCGTCAATGAGCAGTTCTTC.

The CDR3 loop reads CASSSPGLAGGPHTGNEQFF. The CDR3, as DNA: TGCGCCAGCAGCTCTCCCGGACTAGCGGGGGGGCCCCACACGGGGAATGAGCAGTTCTTC. V is TRBV4-1 and J is TRBJ2-1; 15 bases align to TRBD2. The CDR3 loop spans 20 amino acids. V lost 5 bases to trimming and J lost 7 bases; unmatched junction nucleotides: 18. Germline-derived CDR1 and CDR2 are MGHRA and YSYEKL.

This clone was detected only a few times. The chain uses TRBV7-2 and TRBJ2-7; D is ambiguous. V was pared by 1 base and J by 2 bases, with 9 bases between. Germline-derived CDR1 and CDR2 are SGHTA and FQGNSA. CDR3 size: 14 residues. The CDR3 loop reads CASSLEVQTYEQYF. In DNA, the CDR3 is TGTGCCAGCAGCTTAGAGGTACAGACCTACGAGCAGTACTTC.

This clone was seen only once. The chain has TRBV5-1 and TRBJ2-1; possibly TRBD2 for D (6 bases). The V gene lost 7 bases and the J gene lost 3 bases, with 11 bases spanning the gap. This CDR3 region has 13 residues. The germline gives CDR1 SGHRS, CDR2 YFSETQ. The CDR3 sequence: CASGGDGYNEQFF. CDR3 bases: TGCGCCAGCGGAGGGGACGGCTACAATGAGCAGTTCTTC.